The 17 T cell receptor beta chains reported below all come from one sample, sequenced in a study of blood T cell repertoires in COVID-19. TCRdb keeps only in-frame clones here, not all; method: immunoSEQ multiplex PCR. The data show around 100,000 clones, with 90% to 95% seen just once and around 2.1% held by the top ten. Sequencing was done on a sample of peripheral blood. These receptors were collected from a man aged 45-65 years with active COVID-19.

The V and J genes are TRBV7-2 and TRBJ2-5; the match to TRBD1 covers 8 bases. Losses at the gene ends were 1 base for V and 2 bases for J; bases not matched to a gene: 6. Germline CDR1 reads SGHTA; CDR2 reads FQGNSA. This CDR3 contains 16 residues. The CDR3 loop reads CASSLVAGGSQETQYF. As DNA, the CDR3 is TGTGCCAGCAGCTTAGTGGCAGGGGGCTCACAAGAGACCCAGTACTTC.

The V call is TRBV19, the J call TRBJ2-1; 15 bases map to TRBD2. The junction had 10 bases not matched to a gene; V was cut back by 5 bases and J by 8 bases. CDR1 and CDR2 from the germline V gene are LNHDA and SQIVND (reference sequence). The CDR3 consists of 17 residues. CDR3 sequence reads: CASSYRTSGRAGDEQFF. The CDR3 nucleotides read TGTGCCAGTAGTTACCGGACTAGCGGGAGGGCGGGTGATGAGCAGTTCTTC.

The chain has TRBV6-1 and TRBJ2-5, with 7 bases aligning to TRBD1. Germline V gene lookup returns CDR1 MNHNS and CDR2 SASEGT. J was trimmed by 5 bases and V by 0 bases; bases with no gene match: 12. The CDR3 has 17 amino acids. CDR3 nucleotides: TGTGCCAGCAGTGAAGCGTTCGGGATAGGGGGCAGGGAGACCCAGTACTTC. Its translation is CASSEAFGIGGRETQYF.

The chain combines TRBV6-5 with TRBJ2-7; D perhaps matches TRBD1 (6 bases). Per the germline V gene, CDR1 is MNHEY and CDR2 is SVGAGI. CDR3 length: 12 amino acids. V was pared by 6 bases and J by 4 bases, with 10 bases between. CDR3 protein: CASSRQEYEQYF. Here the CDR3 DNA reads TGTGCCAGCAGCAGACAGGAGTACGAGCAGTACTTC.

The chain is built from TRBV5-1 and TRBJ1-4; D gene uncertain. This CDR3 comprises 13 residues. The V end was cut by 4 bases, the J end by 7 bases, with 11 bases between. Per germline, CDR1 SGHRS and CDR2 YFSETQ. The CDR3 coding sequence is TGCGCCAGCAGCCGGGGTCGTTTTGAAAAACTGTTTTTT. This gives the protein CASSRGRFEKLFF.

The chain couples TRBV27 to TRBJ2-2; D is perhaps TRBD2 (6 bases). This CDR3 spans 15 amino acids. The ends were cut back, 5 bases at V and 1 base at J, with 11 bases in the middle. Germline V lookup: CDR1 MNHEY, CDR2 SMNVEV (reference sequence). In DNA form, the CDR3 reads TGTGCCAGCAGTCTCGTGCGGGGGAACACCGGGGAGCTGTTTTTT. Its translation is CASSLVRGNTGELFF.

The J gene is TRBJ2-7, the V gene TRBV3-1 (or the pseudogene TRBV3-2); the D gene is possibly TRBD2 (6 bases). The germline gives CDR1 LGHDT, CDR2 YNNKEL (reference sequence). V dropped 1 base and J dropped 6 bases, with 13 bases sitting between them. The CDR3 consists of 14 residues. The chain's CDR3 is CASSQGGVASEQYF. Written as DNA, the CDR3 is TGTGCCAGCAGCCAAGGGGGGGTCGCTAGCGAGCAGTACTTC.

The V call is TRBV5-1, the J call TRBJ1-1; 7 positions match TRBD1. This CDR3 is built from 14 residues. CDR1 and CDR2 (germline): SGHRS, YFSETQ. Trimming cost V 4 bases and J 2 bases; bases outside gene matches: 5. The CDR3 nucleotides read TGCGCCAGCAGCCCGGGACAGATCAACACTGAAGCTTTCTTT. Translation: CASSPGQINTEAFF.

Here the CDR3 reads CASSLEGLAGNTIYF. The CDR3 DNA reads as TGTGCCAGCAGCTTGGAAGGGTTAGCGGGAAACACCATATATTTT. The chain is built from TRBV5-4 and TRBJ1-3; the D is unclear. Germline V CDR1 and CDR2: SGHNT, YYREEE (reference sequence). Trimming shortened V by 0 bases and J by 4 bases, and 11 bases separated the two germline ends. This CDR3 has 15 amino acids. Filled out from reference TRBV5-4 and TRBJ1-3, the complete variable domain reads ETGVTQSPTHLIKTRGQQVTLRCSSQSGHNTVSWYQQALGQGPQFIFQYYREEENGRGNFPPRFSGLQFPNYSSELNVNALELDDSALYLCASSLEGLAGNTIYFGEGSWLTVV.

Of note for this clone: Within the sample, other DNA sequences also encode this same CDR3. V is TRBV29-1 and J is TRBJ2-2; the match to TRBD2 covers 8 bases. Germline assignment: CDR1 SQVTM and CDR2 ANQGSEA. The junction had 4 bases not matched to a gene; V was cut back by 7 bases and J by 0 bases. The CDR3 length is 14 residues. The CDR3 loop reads CSAALAANTGELFF. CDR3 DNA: TGCAGCGCCGCACTAGCGGCGAACACCGGGGAGCTGTTTTTT.

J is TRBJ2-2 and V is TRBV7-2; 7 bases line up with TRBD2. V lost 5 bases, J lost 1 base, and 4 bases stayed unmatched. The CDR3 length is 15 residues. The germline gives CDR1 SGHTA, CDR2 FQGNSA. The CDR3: CASSPGLGNTGELFF. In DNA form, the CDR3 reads TGTGCCAGCAGCCCCGGACTAGGGAACACCGGGGAGCTGTTTTTT.

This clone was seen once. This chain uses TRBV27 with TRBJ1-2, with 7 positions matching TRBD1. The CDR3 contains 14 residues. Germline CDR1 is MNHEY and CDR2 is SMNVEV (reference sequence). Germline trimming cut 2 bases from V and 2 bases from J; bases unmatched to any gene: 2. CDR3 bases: TGTGCCAGCAGTTTACGAGGGGGCAACTATGGCTACACCTTC. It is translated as CASSLRGGNYGYTF.

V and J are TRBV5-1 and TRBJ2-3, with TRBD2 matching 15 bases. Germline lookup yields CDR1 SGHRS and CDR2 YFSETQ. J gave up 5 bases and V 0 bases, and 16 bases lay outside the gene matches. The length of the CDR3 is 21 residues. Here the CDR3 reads CASSLARTSGGATPLGDTQYF. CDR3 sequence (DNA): TGCGCCAGCAGCTTGGCCCGGACTAGCGGGGGGGCCACGCCGTTAGGAGATACGCAGTATTTT.

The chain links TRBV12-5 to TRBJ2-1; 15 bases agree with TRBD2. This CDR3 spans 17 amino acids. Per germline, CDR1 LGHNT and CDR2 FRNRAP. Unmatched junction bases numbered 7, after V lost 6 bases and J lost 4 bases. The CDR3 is CASGQGLAGGVYNEQFF. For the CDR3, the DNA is TGTGCTAGTGGACAGGGACTAGCGGGGGGTGTTTACAATGAGCAGTTCTTC.

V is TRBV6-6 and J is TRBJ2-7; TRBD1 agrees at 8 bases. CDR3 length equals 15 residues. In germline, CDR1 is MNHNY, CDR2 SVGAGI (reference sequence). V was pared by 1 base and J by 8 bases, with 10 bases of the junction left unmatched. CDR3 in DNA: TGTGCCAGCAGTTACTTCGGACAGGGTCGGGTTAAGCAGTACTTC. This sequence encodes CASSYFGQGRVKQYF.

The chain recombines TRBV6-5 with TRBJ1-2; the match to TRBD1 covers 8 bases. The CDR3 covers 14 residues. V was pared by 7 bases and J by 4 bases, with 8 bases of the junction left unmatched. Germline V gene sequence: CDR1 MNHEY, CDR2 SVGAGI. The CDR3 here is CASTRGTGPYGYTF. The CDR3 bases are TGTGCCAGCACCAGAGGGACAGGCCCCTATGGCTACACCTTC.

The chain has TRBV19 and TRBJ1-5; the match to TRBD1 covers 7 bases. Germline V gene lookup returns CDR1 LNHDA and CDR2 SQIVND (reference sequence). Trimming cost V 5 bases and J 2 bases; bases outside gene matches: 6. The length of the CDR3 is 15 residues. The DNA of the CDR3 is TGTGCCAGTAGTTCGACAGGGAGACGCAATCAGCCCCAGCATTTT. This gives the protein CASSSTGRRNQPQHF.